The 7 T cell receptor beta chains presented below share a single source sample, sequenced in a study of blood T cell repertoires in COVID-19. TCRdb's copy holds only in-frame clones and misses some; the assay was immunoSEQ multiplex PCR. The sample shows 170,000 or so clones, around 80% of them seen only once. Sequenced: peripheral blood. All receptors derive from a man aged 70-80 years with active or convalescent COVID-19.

This CDR3 is CASSSTGTTNEKLFF. In nucleotides, the CDR3 is TGCGCCAGCAGCTCGACAGGTACAACTAATGAAAAACTGTTTTTT. This rearrangement joins TRBV5-1 to TRBJ1-4, with TRBD1 as a possible D gene (6 bases). Germline CDR1 and CDR2: SGHRS and YFSETQ. Trimming shortened V by 3 bases and J by 0 bases, and 9 bases separated the two germline ends. The CDR3 has 15 residues.

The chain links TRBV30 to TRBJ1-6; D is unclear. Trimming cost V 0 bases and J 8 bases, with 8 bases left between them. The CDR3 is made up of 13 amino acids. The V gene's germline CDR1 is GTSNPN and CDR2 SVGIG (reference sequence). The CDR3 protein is CAWSVHPHSPLHF. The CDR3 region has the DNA TGTGCCTGGAGTGTACACCCTCATTCACCCCTCCACTTT.

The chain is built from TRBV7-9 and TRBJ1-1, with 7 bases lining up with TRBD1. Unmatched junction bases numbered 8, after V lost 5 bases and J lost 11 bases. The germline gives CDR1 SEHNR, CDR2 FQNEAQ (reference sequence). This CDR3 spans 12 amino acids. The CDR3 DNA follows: TGTGCCAGCAGCCAATTGACAGGGACGGCTTTCTTT. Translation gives CASSQLTGTAFF. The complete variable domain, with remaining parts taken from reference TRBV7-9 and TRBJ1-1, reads DTGVSQNPRHKITKRGQNVTFRCDPISEHNRLYWYRQTLGQGPEFLTYFQNEAQLEKSRLLSDRFSAERPKGSFSTLEIQRTEQGDSAMYLCASSQLTGTAFFGQGTRLTVV.

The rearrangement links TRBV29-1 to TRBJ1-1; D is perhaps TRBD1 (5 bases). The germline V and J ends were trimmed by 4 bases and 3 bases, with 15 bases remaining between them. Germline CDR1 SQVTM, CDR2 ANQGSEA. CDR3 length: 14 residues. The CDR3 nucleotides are TGCAGCGTTGGGTCCAGGGTCAGGGACACTGAAGCTTTCTTT. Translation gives CSVGSRVRDTEAFF.

CDR3 amino acids: CATLNTSGRETGELFF. The CDR3 DNA is TGTGCCACGCTTAACACTAGCGGGAGAGAGACCGGGGAGCTGTTTTTT. The rearrangement uses TRBV10-3 and TRBJ2-2, with 11 bases identical to TRBD2. CDR1 is ENHRY, CDR2 SYGVKD, per germline. The CDR3 loop spans 16 amino acids. Losses at the gene ends were 10 bases for V and 5 bases for J; bases not matched to a gene: 12.

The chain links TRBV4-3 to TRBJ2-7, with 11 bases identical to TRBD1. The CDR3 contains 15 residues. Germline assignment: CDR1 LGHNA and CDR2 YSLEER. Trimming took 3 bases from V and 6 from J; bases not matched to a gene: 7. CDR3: CASSQAPGTGGEQYF. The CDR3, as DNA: TGCGCCAGCAGCCAGGCGCCTGGGACAGGGGGCGAGCAGTACTTC.

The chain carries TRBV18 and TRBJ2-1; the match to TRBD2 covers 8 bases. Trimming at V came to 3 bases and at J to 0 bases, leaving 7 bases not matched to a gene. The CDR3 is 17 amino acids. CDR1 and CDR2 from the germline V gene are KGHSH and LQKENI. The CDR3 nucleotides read TGTGCCAGCTCACCCGCACGGGGGGGGAGCTCCTACAATGAGCAGTTCTTC. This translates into CASSPARGGSSYNEQFF.